This T cell receptor beta chain was obtained from a study of vaccination effects on CD4 cells after COVID-19. About the research overall: Viral peptide pools were used in the ViraFEST assay to expand antigen-specific CD4+ T cells, and sequencing came afterward.

Study-wide findings and caveats: There was only 1 of 255 vaccine-induced clones in healthy vaccinees that cross-reacted with common cold coronaviruses.

Repertoires were generated with immunoSEQ multiplex PCR, while TCRdb's copy carries only in-frame clones and drops some. The top ten hold around 2.2% of the sample, which has 66,000 or so clones, about 67% seen once. With regard to this clone: The antigen is undetermined.

The CDR3 extends over 12 amino acids. Germline V gives CDR1 MRHNA, CDR2 SNTAGT. V dropped 4 bases and J dropped 7 bases, with 10 bases sitting between them. After less than 11 days in culture, the CD4+ T cells were isolated. The vaccine given was either BNT162b2 or mRNA-1273, in two doses. This rearrangement joins TRBV6-4 to TRBJ1-2; TRBD1 is a possible D gene (6 bases). The sequenced sample was CD4+ T cells from PBMCs cultured without peptide, obtained after COVID-19 vaccination. The sequence was obtained from a human donor who received a COVID-19 vaccine. CDR3 nucleotides: TGTGCCAGCAGTGGACCAGGGGTTGGCTACACCTTC. Protein product: CASSGPGVGYTF.